What follows describes a single T cell receptor beta chain. About 0.5 to 1 ug RNA was reverse transcribed with random hexamers. Amplification of TCR beta CDR3 was carried out by immunoSEQ multiplex PCR, which covered 54 Vbeta and 13 Jbeta segments. From the immunoSEQ multiplex PCR reads, TCRdb called clonotypes with MiXCR, one entry per CDR3 protein. The sample contains about 140,000 distinct CDR3 sequences, 85% to 95% of which appear only once. This entry comes from a study of CD8 T cells in Susac syndrome. Looking at the study overall: Clinical remission applied to roughly 8 sequenced Susac syndrome patients, and six had active disease. At the time of blood draw, patients with Susac syndrome were therapy-naive, receiving corticosteroids, or receiving intravenous immunoglobulin alone.

The sequencing input was CD4+ T cells from PBMCs. The sequence came from a human donor with Susac syndrome.

The CDR3 bases are TGTGCCAGCACCTATAGCGCCCAAACCTACAATGAGCAGTTCTTC. The encoded protein is CASTYSAQTYNEQFF. This chain connects TRBV12-3 or TRBV12-4 to TRBJ2-1, with D tentatively TRBD2 (5 bases). V was cut by 7 bases and J by 2 bases, with 15 bases left in between. This CDR3 spans 15 amino acids.